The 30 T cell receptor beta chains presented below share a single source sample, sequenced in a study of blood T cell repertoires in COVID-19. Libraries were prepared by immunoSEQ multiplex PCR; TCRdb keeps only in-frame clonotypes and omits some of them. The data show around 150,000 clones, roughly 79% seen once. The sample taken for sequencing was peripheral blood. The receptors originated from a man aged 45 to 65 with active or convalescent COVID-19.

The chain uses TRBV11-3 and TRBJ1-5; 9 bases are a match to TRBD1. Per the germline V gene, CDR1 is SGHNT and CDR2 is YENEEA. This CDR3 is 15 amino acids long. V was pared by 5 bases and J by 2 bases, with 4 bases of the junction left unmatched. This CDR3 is CASSMRQGGNQPQHF. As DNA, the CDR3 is TGTGCCAGCAGCATGAGACAGGGGGGCAATCAGCCCCAGCATTTT.

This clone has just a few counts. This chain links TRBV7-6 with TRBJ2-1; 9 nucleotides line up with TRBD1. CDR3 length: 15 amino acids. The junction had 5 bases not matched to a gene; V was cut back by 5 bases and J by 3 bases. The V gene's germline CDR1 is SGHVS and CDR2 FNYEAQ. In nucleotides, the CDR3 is TGTGCCAGCAGCCTGGACAGGGGTTACTACAATGAGCAGTTCTTC. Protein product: CASSLDRGYYNEQFF.

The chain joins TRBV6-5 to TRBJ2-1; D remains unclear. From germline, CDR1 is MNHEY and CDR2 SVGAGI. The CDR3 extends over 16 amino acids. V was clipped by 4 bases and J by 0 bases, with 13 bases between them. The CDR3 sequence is CASSFSTYHSYNEQFF. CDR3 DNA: TGTGCCAGCAGTTTCTCTACCTACCACTCCTACAATGAGCAGTTCTTC.

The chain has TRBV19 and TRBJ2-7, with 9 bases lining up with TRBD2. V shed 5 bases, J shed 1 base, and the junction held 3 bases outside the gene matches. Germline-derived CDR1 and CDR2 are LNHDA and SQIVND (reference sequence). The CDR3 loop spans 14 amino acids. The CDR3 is CASSGGRESYEQYF. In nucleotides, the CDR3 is TGTGCCAGTAGTGGCGGGAGGGAGTCCTACGAGCAGTACTTC.

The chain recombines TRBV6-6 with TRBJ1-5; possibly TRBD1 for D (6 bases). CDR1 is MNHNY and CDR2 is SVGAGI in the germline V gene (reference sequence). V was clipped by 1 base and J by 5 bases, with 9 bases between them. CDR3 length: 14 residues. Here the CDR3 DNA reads TGTGCCAGCAGTTACTTGGCAGGGGATCAGCCCCAGCATTTT. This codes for CASSYLAGDQPQHF.

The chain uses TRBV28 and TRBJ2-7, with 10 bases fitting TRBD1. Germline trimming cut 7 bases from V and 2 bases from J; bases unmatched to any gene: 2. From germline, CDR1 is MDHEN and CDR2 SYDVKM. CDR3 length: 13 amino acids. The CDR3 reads CASKGQGPYEQYF. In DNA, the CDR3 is TGTGCCAGCAAGGGACAGGGGCCCTACGAGCAGTACTTC.

The CDR3 region has the DNA TGTGCCAGCAGTCCGGGACTAGCGGGAGTCGAGCAGTACTTC. Translated, it gives CASSPGLAGVEQYF. This chain connects TRBV28 to TRBJ2-7, with 14 bases that match TRBD2. V shed 5 bases, J shed 6 bases, and the junction held 3 bases outside the gene matches. The CDR3 length is 14 residues. In germline, CDR1 is MDHEN, CDR2 SYDVKM.

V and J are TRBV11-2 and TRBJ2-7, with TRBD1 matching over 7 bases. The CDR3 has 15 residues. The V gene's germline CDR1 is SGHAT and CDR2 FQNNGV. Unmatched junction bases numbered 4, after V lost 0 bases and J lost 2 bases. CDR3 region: CASSLERQGAYEQYF. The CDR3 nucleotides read TGTGCCAGCAGCTTAGAGCGGCAGGGGGCCTACGAGCAGTACTTC. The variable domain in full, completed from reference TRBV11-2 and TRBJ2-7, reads EAGVAQSPRYKIIEKRQSVAFWCNPISGHATLYWYQQILGQGPKLLIQFQNNGVVDDSQLPKDRFSAERLKGVDSTLKIQPAKLEDSAVYLCASSLERQGAYEQYFGPGTRLTVT.

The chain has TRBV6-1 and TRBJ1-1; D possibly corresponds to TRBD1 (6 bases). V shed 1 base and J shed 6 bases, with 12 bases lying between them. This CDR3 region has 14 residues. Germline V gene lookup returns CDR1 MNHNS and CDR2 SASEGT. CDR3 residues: CASSEERGAPEAFF. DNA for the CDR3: TGTGCCAGCAGTGAAGAGCGGGGGGCGCCTGAAGCTTTCTTT.

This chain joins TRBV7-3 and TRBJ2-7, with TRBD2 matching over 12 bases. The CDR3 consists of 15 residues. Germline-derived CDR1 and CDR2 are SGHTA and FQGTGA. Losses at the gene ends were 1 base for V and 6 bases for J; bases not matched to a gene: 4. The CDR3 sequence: CASSLSTSGRFEQYF. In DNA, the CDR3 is TGTGCCAGCAGCTTAAGCACTAGCGGGAGGTTCGAGCAGTACTTC.

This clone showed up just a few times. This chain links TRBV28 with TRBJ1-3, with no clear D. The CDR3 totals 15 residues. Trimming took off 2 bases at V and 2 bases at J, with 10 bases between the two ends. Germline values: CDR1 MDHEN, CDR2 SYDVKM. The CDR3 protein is CASSLGQATGNTIYF. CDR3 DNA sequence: TGTGCCAGCAGTTTAGGGCAGGCTACTGGAAACACCATATATTTT.

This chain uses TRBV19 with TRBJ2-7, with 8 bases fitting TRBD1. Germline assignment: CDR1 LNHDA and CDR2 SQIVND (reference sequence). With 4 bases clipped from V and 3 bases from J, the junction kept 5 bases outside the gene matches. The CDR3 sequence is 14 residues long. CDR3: CASSNRDRFYEQYF. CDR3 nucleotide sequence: TGTGCCAGTAGTAACCGGGACAGGTTCTACGAGCAGTACTTC.

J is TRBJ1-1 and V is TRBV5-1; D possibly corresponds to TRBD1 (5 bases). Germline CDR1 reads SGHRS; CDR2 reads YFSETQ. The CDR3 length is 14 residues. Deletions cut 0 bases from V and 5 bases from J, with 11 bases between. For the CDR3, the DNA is TGCGCCAGCAGCTTGGAGGGCCAGGGAACTGAAGCTTTCTTT. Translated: CASSLEGQGTEAFF.

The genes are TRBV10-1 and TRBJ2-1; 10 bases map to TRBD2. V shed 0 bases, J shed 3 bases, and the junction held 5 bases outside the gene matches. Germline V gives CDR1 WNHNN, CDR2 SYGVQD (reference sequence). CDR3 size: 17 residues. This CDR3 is CASSESGLAGVYNEQFF. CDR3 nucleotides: TGCGCCAGCAGTGAGTCTGGGCTAGCGGGAGTCTACAATGAGCAGTTCTTC.

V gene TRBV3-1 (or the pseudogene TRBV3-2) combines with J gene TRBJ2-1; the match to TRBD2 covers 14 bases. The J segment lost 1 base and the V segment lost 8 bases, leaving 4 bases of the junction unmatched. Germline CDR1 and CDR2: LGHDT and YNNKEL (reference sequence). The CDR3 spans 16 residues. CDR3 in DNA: TGTGCCAGCTCGGGACTAGCGGGAGCGTCCTACAATGAGCAGTTCTTC. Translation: CASSGLAGASYNEQFF.

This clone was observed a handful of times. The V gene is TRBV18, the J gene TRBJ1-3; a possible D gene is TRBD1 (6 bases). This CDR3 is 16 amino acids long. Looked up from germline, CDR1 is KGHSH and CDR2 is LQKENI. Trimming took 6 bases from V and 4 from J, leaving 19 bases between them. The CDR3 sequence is CASSPRGGQAGNTIYF. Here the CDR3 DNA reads TGTGCCAGCTCCCCCCGGGGGGGGCAGGCAGGAAACACCATATATTTT.

The CDR3 DNA reads as TGCAGCGTTGTTATGGGCAGGGGTAACACTGAAGCTTTCTTT. Encoded protein: CSVVMGRGNTEAFF. The V gene is TRBV29-1, the J gene TRBJ1-1, with D possibly matching TRBD1 (6 bases). This CDR3 has 14 amino acids. The V and J ends lost 4 bases and 2 bases respectively, with 14 bases between them. The V gene's germline CDR1 is SQVTM and CDR2 ANQGSEA. The full variable domain, in which reference TRBV29-1 and TRBJ1-1 provide the parts outside the CDR3, is SAVISQKPSRDICQRGTSLTIQCQVDSQVTMMFWYRQQPGQSLTLIATANQGSEATYESGFVIDKFPISRPNLTFSTLTVSNMSPEDSSIYLCSVVMGRGNTEAFFGQGTRLTVV.

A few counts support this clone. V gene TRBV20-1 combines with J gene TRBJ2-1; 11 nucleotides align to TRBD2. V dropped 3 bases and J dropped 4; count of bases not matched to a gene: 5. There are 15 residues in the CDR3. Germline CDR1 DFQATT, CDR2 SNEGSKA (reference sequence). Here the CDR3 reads CSASPGTSGYNEQFF. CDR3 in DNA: TGCAGTGCTAGTCCCGGGACTAGCGGATACAATGAGCAGTTCTTC.

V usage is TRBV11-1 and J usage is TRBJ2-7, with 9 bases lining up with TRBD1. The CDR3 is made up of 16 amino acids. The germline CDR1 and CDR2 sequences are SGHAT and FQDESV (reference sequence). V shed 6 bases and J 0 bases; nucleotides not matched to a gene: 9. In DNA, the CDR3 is TGTGCCAGCAGTAACTACAGGGGGCAAGACTCCTACGAGCAGTACTTC. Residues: CASSNYRGQDSYEQYF. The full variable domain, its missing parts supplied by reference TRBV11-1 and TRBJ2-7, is EAEVAQSPRYKITEKSQAVAFWCDPISGHATLYWYRQILGQGPELLVQFQDESVVDDSQLPKDRFSAERLKGVDSTLKIQPAELGDSAMYLCASSNYRGQDSYEQYFGPGTRLTVT.

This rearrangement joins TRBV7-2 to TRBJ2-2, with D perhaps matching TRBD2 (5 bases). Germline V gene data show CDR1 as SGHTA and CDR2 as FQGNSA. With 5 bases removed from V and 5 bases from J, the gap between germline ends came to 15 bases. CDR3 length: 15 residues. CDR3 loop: CASSGKGSGTGELFF. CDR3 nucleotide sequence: TGTGCCAGCAGCGGGAAGGGATCGGGGACCGGGGAGCTGTTTTTT.

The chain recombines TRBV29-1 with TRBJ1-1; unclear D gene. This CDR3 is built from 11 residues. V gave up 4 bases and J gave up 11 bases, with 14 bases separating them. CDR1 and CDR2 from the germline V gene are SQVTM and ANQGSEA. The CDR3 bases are TGCAGCGTTGGGGTCACGGGAACGGCTTTCTTT. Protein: CSVGVTGTAFF.

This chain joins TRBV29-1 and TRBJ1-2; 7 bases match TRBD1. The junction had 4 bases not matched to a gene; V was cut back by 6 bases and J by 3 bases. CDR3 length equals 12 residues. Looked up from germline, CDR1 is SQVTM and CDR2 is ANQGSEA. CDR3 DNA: TGCAGCGTGACAGGGTCGTACTATGGCTACACCTTC. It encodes CSVTGSYYGYTF.

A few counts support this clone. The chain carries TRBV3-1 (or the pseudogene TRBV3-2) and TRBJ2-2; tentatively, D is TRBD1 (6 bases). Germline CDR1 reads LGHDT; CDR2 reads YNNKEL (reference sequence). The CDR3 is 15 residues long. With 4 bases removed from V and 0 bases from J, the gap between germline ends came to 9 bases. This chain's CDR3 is CASSLGGPNTGELFF. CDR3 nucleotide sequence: TGTGCCAGCAGCCTTGGGGGCCCGAACACCGGGGAGCTGTTTTTT.

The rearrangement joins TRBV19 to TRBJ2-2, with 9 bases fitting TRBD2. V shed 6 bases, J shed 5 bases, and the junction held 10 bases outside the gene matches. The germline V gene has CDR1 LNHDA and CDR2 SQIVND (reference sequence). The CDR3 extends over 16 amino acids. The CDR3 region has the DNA TGTGCCAGTAGAGCCGGGCGGGAGGGAAGAACCGGGGAGCTGTTTTTT. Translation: CASRAGREGRTGELFF.

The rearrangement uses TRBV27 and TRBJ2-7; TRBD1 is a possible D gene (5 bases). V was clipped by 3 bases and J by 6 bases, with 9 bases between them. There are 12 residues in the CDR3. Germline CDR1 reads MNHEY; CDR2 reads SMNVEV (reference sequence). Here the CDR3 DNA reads TGTGCCAGCAGTTTCCAGGGTTTCGAGCAGTACTTC. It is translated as CASSFQGFEQYF.

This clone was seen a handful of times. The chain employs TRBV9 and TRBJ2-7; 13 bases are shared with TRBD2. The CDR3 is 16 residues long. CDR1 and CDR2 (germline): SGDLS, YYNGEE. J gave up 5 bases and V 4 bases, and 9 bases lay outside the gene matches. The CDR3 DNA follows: TGTGCCAGCAGCCCTTGGACTAGCGGGAGTAGCAACGAGCAGTACTTC. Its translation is CASSPWTSGSSNEQYF.

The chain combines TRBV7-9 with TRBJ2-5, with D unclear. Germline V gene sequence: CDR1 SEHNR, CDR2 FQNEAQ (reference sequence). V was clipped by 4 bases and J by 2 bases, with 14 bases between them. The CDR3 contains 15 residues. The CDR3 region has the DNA TGTGCCAGCAGCTCCCTGGGCGAAGCTCAAGAGACCCAGTACTTC. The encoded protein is CASSSLGEAQETQYF. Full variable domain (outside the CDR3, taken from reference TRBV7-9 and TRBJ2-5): DTGVSQNPRHKITKRGQNVTFRCDPISEHNRLYWYRQTLGQGPEFLTYFQNEAQLEKSRLLSDRFSAERPKGSFSTLEIQRTEQGDSAMYLCASSSLGEAQETQYFGPGTRLLVL.

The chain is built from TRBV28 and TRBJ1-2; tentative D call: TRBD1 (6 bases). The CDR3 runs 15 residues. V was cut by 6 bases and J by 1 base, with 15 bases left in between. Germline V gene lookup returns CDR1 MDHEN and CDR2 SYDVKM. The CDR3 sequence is CASSHAQGRNYGYTF. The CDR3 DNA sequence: TGTGCCAGCAGCCACGCTCAGGGGCGTAACTATGGCTACACCTTC.

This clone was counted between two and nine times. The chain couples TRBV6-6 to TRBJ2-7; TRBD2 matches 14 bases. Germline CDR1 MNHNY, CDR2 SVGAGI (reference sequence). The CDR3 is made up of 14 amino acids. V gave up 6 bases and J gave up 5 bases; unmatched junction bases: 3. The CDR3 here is CASRGTSGRDEQYF. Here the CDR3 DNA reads TGTGCCAGCAGAGGGACTAGCGGGAGAGACGAGCAGTACTTC.

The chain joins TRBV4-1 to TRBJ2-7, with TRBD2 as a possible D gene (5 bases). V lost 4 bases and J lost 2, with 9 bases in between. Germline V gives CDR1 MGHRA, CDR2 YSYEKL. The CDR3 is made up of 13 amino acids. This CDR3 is CASSRAETYEQYF. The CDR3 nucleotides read TGCGCCAGCAGCCGAGCGGAAACCTACGAGCAGTACTTC.